This TCR beta chain was captured in a study of T-cell memory formation after mild COVID-19. Each CDR3 protein is one row after TCRdb ran MiXCR on the 5' RACE reads. The sample records approximately 60,000 distinct CDR3 sequences, 9% to 9.5% being singletons. The study, taken as a whole, reports: Second-wave clones reaching peak frequency on day 37 lacked confirmed SARS-CoV-2 specificity.

This clonotype came up a few times. Its antigen is not known. The germline gene is not matched at one end of the junction; a read error may be the cause. Source material: PBMCs or a T cell subset sorted from them (not recorded which). This receptor was obtained from a man aged 18 to 30 who had mild COVID-19 (a few samples of this study predate the infection). Cell type and time point are not known.

The CDR3: CGSGGQYQETQYF. The DNA of the CDR3 is TGCGGGAGCGGGGGGCAATACCAAGAGACCCAGTACTTC. The V gene is TRBV6-5, the J gene TRBJ2-5, with 9 bases fitting TRBD2. The CDR3 loop spans 13 amino acids. Germline V lookup: CDR1 MNHEY, CDR2 SVGAGI.